The rows below give T cell receptor beta chains drawn from one sample of a study of vaccination and CD4 T cells after COVID-19. TCRdb fed the PCR reads into MiXCR, producing one record per CDR3 protein. This table holds 15,000 to 25,000 distinct CDR3 sequences, approximately 60% found once. No cognate antigen is known for these TCRs. Sequencing used CD4+ T cells from blood, cultured in vitro. The origin of the receptors is a human donor who had recovered from COVID-19. Both conserved end residues are part of each CDR3. The D gene is left open where the match is weak. Rows give clone size only sometimes, using once, few, many, or a class for an expanded clone.

v_gene	d_gene	j_gene	abundance	CDR3nt	CDR3aa
TRBV6-1	TRBD1	TRBJ2-5	.	TGTGCCAGCAGTACCGGGACAGGGGGCGAGACCCAGTACTTC	CASSTGTGGETQYF
TRBV19	TRBD1	TRBJ2-1	once	TGTGCCAGTAGTGAGGGGGCGGTTAGCTCCTACAATGAGCAGTTCTTC	CASSEGAVSSYNEQFF
TRBV12-3/TRBV12-4	.	TRBJ2-3	once	TGTGCCAGCAGTCTTGACTGGAGAGATACGCAGTATTTT	CASSLDWRDTQYF
TRBV6-5	.	TRBJ2-4	few	TGTGCCAGCAGTTACGCAGGGGTGGGAGCCAAAAACATTCAGTACTTC	CASSYAGVGAKNIQYF
TRBV5-1	TRBD1	TRBJ1-2	.	TGCGCCAGCAGCCTTAACAGGGGGGACTATGGCTACACCTTC	CASSLNRGDYGYTF
TRBV27	.	TRBJ2-7	few	TGTGCCAGCAGCCACTCAGGGGACTCTCATGAGCAGTACTTC	CASSHSGDSHEQYF
TRBV23-1	TRBD1	TRBJ1-1	.	TGCGCCAGCAGTCAGTTGGGACAGCCAAACACTGAAGCTTTCTTT	CASSQLGQPNTEAFF
TRBV7-9	.	TRBJ1-1	.	TGTGCCAGCAGCCCAAAGCCGAACACTGAAGCTTTCTTT	CASSPKPNTEAFF
TRBV7-8	.	TRBJ1-5	few	TGTGCCAGCAGCTTAGCCGTAAGTCAGCCCCAGCATTTT	CASSLAVSQPQHF
TRBV7-9	.	TRBJ1-2	few	TGTGCCAGCAGCTTGGGACTGTATAACTATGGCTACACCTTC	CASSLGLYNYGYTF
TRBV5-6	TRBD1	TRBJ1-6	.	TGTGCCAGCAGCCCCTTTGGTGGGACAGTTAATTCACCCCTCCACTTT	CASSPFGGTVNSPLHF
TRBV19	.	TRBJ2-2	.	TGTGCCAGTGGTCAGGGAGACGGCACCGGGGAGCTGTTTTTT	CASGQGDGTGELFF
TRBV12-3/TRBV12-4	.	TRBJ1-5	.	TGTGCCAGCAGCGGCCGCCAGGTTCAGCCCCAGCATTTT	CASSGRQVQPQHF
TRBV20-1	.	TRBJ1-5	.	TGCAGTGCTAGATGGGCAGTGGATCAGCCCCAGCATTTT	CSARWAVDQPQHF
TRBV20-1	.	TRBJ1-5	.	TGCAGTGCTAGAGGTCAGGGAAATCAGCCCCAGCATTTT	CSARGQGNQPQHF
TRBV20-1	TRBD1	TRBJ1-1	.	TGCAGTGCTAGGGGACAGGGGCGCACTGAAGCTTTCTTT	CSARGQGRTEAFF
TRBV2	TRBD1	TRBJ1-2	.	TGTGCCAGCCAACAGGGGGGATCTTCCGGCTACACCTTC	CASQQGGSSGYTF
TRBV6-2/TRBV6-3	.	TRBJ1-5	few	TGTGCCAGCGCCTTGACAGGCTATCAGCCCCAGCATTTT	CASALTGYQPQHF
TRBV6-1	.	TRBJ1-5	once	TGTGCCACCAAGACGGTTTATAGCAATCAGCCCCAGCATTTT	CATKTVYSNQPQHF
TRBV28	TRBD1	TRBJ1-3	.	TGTGCCAGCAGTAGACCGGGACAGACCTACTCTGGAAACACCATATATTTT	CASSRPGQTYSGNTIYF
TRBV19	TRBD2	TRBJ2-1	.	TGTGCCAGTAGGAAACGGGAGGCTCACGATGAGCAGTTCTTC	CASRKREAHDEQFF
TRBV5-1	TRBD1	TRBJ1-1	.	TGCGCCAGCAGCTTGGATGGACAGGCTGAAGCTTTCTTT	CASSLDGQAEAFF
TRBV30	TRBD1	TRBJ2-3	few	TGTGCCTGGAGTACCCCGGACAGGGGAGGCGATACGCAGTATTTT	CAWSTPDRGGDTQYF
TRBV5-1	.	TRBJ2-1	.	TGCGCCAGCAGCGCATGGGCCGGCGGGGTCTCCTACAATGAGCAGTTCTTC	CASSAWAGGVSYNEQFF
TRBV10-3	.	TRBJ1-1	.	TGTGCCATCACCGCGACAGCGAACACTGAAGCTTTCTTT	CAITATANTEAFF
TRBV6-5	.	TRBJ2-2	.	TGTGCCAGCAGTTACGGAGAGGGGGTGATCGGGGAGCTGTTTTTT	CASSYGEGVIGELFF
TRBV20-1	.	TRBJ2-7	.	TGCAGTGCCGACCAGGGTCCCTCCGAGCAGTACTTC	CSADQGPSEQYF
TRBV7-9	.	TRBJ2-2	.	TGTGCCAGCAGCCTGGACACACACCTCACCGGGGAGCTGTTTTTT	CASSLDTHLTGELFF
TRBV28	TRBD1	TRBJ2-3	.	TGTGCCAGCAGTCACCAGGGGGCTGAGGGCACAGATACGCAGTATTTT	CASSHQGAEGTDTQYF
TRBV5-4	.	TRBJ2-3	.	TGTGCCAGCAGCTCGGGGTGGGGCACAGATACGCAGTATTTT	CASSSGWGTDTQYF
TRBV6-5	.	TRBJ1-2	.	TGTGCCAGCAGTTCAGGGATGAAGCCCGCAGGCTATGGCTACACCTTC	CASSSGMKPAGYGYTF
TRBV5-4	.	TRBJ2-1	.	TGTGCCAGCAGCTCTAGCCTTGACTACAATGAGCAGTTCTTC	CASSSSLDYNEQFF
TRBV28	.	TRBJ1-6	.	TGTGCCAGCAGTTTATGGACCGGGAGGTATTCACCCCTCCACTTT	CASSLWTGRYSPLHF
TRBV12-3/TRBV12-4	.	TRBJ1-6	few	TGTGCCAGCAGTTGGGGGGGATATGCAGGATCACCCCTCCACTTT	CASSWGGYAGSPLHF
TRBV19	TRBD1	TRBJ1-5	.	TGTGCCAGTAGTCCGGACAGGGACATTCAGCCCCAGCATTTT	CASSPDRDIQPQHF
TRBV6-1	.	TRBJ2-5	.	TGTGCCAGCACCCCCCGGGGGGAGACCCAGTACTTC	CASTPRGETQYF
TRBV6-1	.	TRBJ1-6	few	TGTGCCAGCAGACAGGGCAACTCCTATAATTCACCCCTCCACTTT	CASRQGNSYNSPLHF
TRBV4-1	TRBD1	TRBJ1-3	once	TGCGCCAGCAGCCAAGGCCCGACAGGGATGGGAAACACCATATATTTT	CASSQGPTGMGNTIYF
TRBV18	.	TRBJ1-1	once	TGTGCCAGCTCACCTGGTGAAGAAGGAGCTTTCTTT	CASSPGEEGAFF
TRBV7-9	.	TRBJ2-5	.	TGTGCCACTTCCCGATCAGAAGGGGAGACCCAGTACTTC	CATSRSEGETQYF
TRBV15	TRBD1	TRBJ1-4	.	TGTGCCACCAGCAGTGGGGGACAGAGCCTTCTTGCAACTAATGAAAAACTGTTTTTT	CATSSGGQSLLATNEKLFF
TRBV5-4	TRBD2	TRBJ2-7	.	TGTGCCAGCAGCGAGGGACTAGCGGGAGGGTTCTACGAGCAGTACTTC	CASSEGLAGGFYEQYF